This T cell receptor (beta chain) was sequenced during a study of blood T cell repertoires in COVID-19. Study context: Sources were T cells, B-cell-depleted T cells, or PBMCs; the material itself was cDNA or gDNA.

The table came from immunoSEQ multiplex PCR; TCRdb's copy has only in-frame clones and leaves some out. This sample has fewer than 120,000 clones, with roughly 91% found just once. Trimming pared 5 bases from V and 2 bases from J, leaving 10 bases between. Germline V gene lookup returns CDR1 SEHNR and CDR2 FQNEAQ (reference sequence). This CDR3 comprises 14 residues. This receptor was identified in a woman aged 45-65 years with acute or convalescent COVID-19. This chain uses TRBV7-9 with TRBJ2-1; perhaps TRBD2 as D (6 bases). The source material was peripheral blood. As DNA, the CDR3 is TGTGCCAGCAGCAGCGGGTGGACCTACAATGAGCAGTTCTTC. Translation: CASSSGWTYNEQFF. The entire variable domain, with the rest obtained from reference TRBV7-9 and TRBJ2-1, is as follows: DTGVSQNPRHKITKRGQNVTFRCDPISEHNRLYWYRQTLGQGPEFLTYFQNEAQLEKSRLLSDRFSAERPKGSFSTLEIQRTEQGDSAMYLCASSSGWTYNEQFFGPGTRLTVL.